The table lists the clone carrying this T cell receptor (beta chain) with a count of one. Antigen: not known. The data stem from a study of vaccination effects on CD4 cells after COVID-19. The overall study: Every participant took two doses of the BNT162b2 or mRNA-1273 vaccine.

Measured with immunoSEQ multiplex PCR; TCRdb has only the in-frame clones, and not every one. This sample has 55,000 to 75,000 clones, with roughly 72% found just once. Before sequencing took place, the ViraFEST assay used viral peptide pools to expand antigen-specific CD4+ T cells. It was after 10 days of culture that CD4+ T cells were isolated. Neither prior SARS-CoV-2 infection nor positive nucleocapsid antibodies were present in the vaccine recipients. A half-medium replacement with IL-2 medium was carried out on days 3 and 7. Looked up from germline, CDR1 is LNHDA and CDR2 is SQIVND (reference sequence). The CDR3 length is 12 residues. Trimming took off 5 bases at V and 5 bases at J, with 9 bases between the two ends.

The source is a human donor who received a COVID-19 vaccine. The chain couples TRBV19 to TRBJ1-1, with D possibly matching TRBD1 (5 bases). This sample comprised CD4+ T cells from PBMCs cultured with HCoV-OC43 spike peptides, obtained before COVID-19 vaccination. Subset indicated: HCoV-OC43 spike overlapping peptide pool stimulation. The CDR3 region is CASSWGGTEAFF. The DNA for the CDR3 is TGTGCCAGTAGTTGGGGCGGAACTGAAGCTTTCTTT.